The 14 T cell receptor beta chains below all came from one sample that was sequenced in a study of graft-versus-host responses after intestinal transplantation. Their antigens remain unidentified. Sequencing was performed with immunoSEQ multiplex PCR; in TCRdb, only in-frame clones are kept and a portion is missing. Of over 100,000 clones in the sample, approximately 95% were seen once. The sample consisted of unstimulated CD8+ T cells sorted from spleen or lymph node cells, taken before intestinal transplant. The receptors derive from a human donor who received an intestinal transplant.

This clone came up once. The genes are TRBV5-6 and TRBJ2-1, with 11 bases fitting TRBD2. With V trimmed by 4 bases and J by 1 base, 7 bases remained unmatched. CDR1 and CDR2 (germline): SGHDT, YYEEEE. This CDR3 has 17 residues. The CDR3 region has the DNA TGTGCCAGCAGCAAGCTGGGGACTAGCGGATCCTACAATGAGCAGTTCTTC. Translation: CASSKLGTSGSYNEQFF.

V usage is TRBV19 and J usage is TRBJ1-1; the D gene is possibly TRBD1 (5 bases). CDR3 length: 13 amino acids. Per the germline V gene, CDR1 is LNHDA and CDR2 is SQIVND (reference sequence). V lost 3 bases and J lost 6, with 11 bases in between. This CDR3 reads CASSIGGAAEAFF. CDR3 bases: TGTGCCAGTAGTATCGGCGGGGCTGCTGAAGCTTTCTTT.

This clone came up once. This sequence joins TRBV4-1 and TRBJ2-7, with TRBD2 matching over 7 bases. The V and J ends lost 2 bases and 2 bases, in that order; junction bases with no gene match: 3. Germline CDR1 MGHRA, CDR2 YSYEKL. The CDR3 contains 14 residues. The CDR3 DNA is TGCGCCAGCAGCCAAAGGGAGGGGACCTACGAGCAGTACTTC. Its translation is CASSQREGTYEQYF.

This clone is a singleton in its sample. The V and J genes are TRBV5-4 and TRBJ1-5; D is ambiguous. V lost 4 bases to trimming and J lost 2 bases, with 10 bases between them. The germline V gene has CDR1 SGHNT and CDR2 YYREEE (reference sequence). The CDR3 is made up of 14 amino acids. In nucleotides, the CDR3 is TGTGCCAGCAGCGAAGGGCGTGGCAATCAGCCCCAGCATTTT. Translation: CASSEGRGNQPQHF.

This chain connects TRBV30 to TRBJ1-6; D not resolved. V gave up 4 bases and J gave up 6 bases, with 7 bases separating them. This CDR3 contains 12 residues. Germline CDR1 and CDR2: GTSNPN and SVGIG (reference sequence). CDR3 amino acids: CAWNSGNSPLHF. The DNA of the CDR3 is TGTGCCTGGAATTCGGGTAATTCACCCCTCCACTTT.

J is TRBJ2-7 and V is TRBV10-1; TRBD1 matches at 7 bases. Germline lookup yields CDR1 WNHNN and CDR2 SYGVQD (reference sequence). Germline trimming cut 6 bases from V and 2 bases from J; bases unmatched to any gene: 16. There are 17 residues in the CDR3. CDR3 nucleotide sequence: TGCGCCAGCAGCCAGCTGACAGGGCCCCCGATCGCCTACGAGCAGTACTTC. It translates to CASSQLTGPPIAYEQYF.

CDR3 residues: CASSLTITGFLDTEAFF. The CDR3 DNA is TGTGCCAGCAGCCTAACGATTACAGGGTTTTTGGACACTGAAGCTTTCTTT. This chain connects TRBV7-8 to TRBJ1-1; a possible D gene is TRBD1 (6 bases). Germline CDR1 SGHVS, CDR2 FQNEAQ. The CDR3 totals 17 residues. The V end was cut by 5 bases, the J end by 3 bases, with 22 bases between.

This clone is a singleton in its sample. V gene TRBV5-6 combines with J gene TRBJ2-1; TRBD2 agrees at 11 bases. The germline V gene encodes CDR1 SGHDT and CDR2 YYEEEE. CDR3 length: 16 amino acids. V lost 4 bases, J lost 7 bases, and 10 bases stayed unmatched. The CDR3 DNA is TGTGCCAGCAGCCCCCCCGTAGCGGGAGGGCCAAATGAGCAGTTCTTC. Encoded protein: CASSPPVAGGPNEQFF.

The chain is built from TRBV5-4 and TRBJ2-1; no definite D call. V was cut by 0 bases and J by 2 bases, with 12 bases left in between. The CDR3 contains 16 residues. The V gene's germline CDR1 is SGHNT and CDR2 YYREEE (reference sequence). CDR3 protein: CASSLGRAEPYNEQFF. CDR3 in DNA: TGTGCCAGCAGCTTGGGTCGCGCCGAACCCTACAATGAGCAGTTCTTC.

V gene TRBV19 combines with J gene TRBJ1-2; D not resolved. Germline CDR1 reads LNHDA; CDR2 reads SQIVND (reference sequence). V was pared by 0 bases and J by 8 bases, with 16 bases between. The CDR3 sequence is 15 residues long. The CDR3 here is CASSIDRSALGGYTF. The CDR3 DNA reads TGTGCCAGTAGTATAGATCGATCAGCCCTCGGGGGCTACACCTTC.

The chain has TRBV27 and TRBJ2-1; D is uncertain. The germline gives CDR1 MNHEY, CDR2 SMNVEV (reference sequence). This CDR3 contains 10 residues. V lost 3 bases and J lost 15, with 9 bases in between. Written as DNA, the CDR3 is TGTGCCAGCAGTTTCCTCCCTAGGTTCTTC. As protein: CASSFLPRFF.

The rearrangement links TRBV7-2 to TRBJ2-1, with unresolved D. Germline assignment: CDR1 SGHTA and CDR2 FQGNSA. CDR3 length: 17 residues. V dropped 2 bases and J dropped 0 bases, with 14 bases sitting between them. The CDR3 sequence is CASSLFVGTNSYNEQFF. CDR3 bases: TGTGCCAGCAGCTTATTTGTTGGCACTAACTCCTACAATGAGCAGTTCTTC.

The chain joins TRBV19 to TRBJ1-3; D is unclear. This CDR3 comprises 13 residues. Deletions cut 5 bases from V and 0 bases from J, with 5 bases between. The V gene's germline CDR1 is LNHDA and CDR2 SQIVND (reference sequence). CDR3 nucleotides: TGTGCCAGTAGTCCGGGCTCTGGAAACACCATATATTTT. It translates to CASSPGSGNTIYF.

This rearrangement joins TRBV15 to TRBJ2-3; unclear D gene. Germline V lookup: CDR1 LNHNV, CDR2 YYDKDF (reference sequence). Trimming took off 3 bases at V and 2 bases at J, with 0 bases between the two ends. The CDR3 covers 11 residues. This chain's CDR3 is CATSSTDTQYF. The CDR3 DNA is TGTGCCACCAGCAGCACAGATACGCAGTATTTT.